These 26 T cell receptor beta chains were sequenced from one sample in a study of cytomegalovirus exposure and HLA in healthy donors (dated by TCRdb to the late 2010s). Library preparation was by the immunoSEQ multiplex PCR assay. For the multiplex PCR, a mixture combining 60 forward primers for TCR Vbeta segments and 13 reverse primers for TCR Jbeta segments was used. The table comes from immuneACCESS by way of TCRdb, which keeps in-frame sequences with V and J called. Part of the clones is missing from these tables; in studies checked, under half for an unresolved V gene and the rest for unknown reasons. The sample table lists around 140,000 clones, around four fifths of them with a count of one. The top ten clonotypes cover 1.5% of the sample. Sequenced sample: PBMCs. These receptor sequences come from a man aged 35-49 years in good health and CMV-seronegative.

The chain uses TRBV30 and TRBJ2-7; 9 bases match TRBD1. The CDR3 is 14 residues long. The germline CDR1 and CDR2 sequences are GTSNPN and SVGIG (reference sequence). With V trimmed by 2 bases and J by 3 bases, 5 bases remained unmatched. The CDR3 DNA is TGTGCCTGGAGTAGGGGACAGGGAATCTACGAGCAGTACTTC. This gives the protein CAWSRGQGIYEQYF.

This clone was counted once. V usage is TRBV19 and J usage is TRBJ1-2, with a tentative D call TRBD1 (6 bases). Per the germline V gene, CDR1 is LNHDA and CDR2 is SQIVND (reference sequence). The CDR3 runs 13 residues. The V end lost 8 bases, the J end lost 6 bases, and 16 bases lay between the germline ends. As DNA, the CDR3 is TGTGCCAGTCGCGCGAGGGGGGGTGATGGCTACACCTTC. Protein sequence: CASRARGGDGYTF.

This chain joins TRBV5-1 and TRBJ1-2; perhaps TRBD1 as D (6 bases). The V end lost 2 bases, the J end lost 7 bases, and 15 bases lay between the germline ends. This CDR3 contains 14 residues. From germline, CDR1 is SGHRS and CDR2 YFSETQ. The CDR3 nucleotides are TGCGCCAGCAGCTTAGGGAGGGGGTATTTTGGCTACACCTTC. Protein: CASSLGRGYFGYTF.

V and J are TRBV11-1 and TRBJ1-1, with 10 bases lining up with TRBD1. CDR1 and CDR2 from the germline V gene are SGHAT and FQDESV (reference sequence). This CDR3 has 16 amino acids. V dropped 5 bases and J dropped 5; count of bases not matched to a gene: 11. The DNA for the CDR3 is TGTGCCAGCAGCAGCCGGGACAGGGGAAGTAAGACTGAAGCTTTCTTT. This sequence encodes CASSSRDRGSKTEAFF.

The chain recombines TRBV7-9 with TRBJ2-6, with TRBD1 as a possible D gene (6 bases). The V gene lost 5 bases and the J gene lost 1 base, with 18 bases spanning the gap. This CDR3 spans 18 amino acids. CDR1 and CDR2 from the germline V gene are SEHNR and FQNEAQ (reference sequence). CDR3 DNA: TGTGCCAGCAGCGCAGACAGGCTACAAAAGTCTGGGGCCAACGTCCTGACTTTC. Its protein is CASSADRLQKSGANVLTF.

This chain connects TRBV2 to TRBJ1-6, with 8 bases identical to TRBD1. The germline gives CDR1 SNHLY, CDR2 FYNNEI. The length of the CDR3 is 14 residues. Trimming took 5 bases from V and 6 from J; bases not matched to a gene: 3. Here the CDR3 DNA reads TGTGCCAGCAGTCCTGACAGGGGTAATTCACCCCTCCACTTT. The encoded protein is CASSPDRGNSPLHF.

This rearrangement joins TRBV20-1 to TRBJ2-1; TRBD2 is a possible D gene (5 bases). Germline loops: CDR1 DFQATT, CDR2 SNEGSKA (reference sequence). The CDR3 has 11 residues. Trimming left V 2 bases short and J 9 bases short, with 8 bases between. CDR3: CSARPGLEQFF. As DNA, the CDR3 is TGCAGTGCTAGACCAGGACTTGAGCAGTTCTTC.

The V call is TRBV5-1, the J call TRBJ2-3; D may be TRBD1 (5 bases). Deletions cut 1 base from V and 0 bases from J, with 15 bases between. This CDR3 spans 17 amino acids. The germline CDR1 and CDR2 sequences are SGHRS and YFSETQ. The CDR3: CASSLYAGALSTDTQYF. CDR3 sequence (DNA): TGCGCCAGCAGCTTGTACGCTGGGGCCCTCAGCACAGATACGCAGTATTTT.

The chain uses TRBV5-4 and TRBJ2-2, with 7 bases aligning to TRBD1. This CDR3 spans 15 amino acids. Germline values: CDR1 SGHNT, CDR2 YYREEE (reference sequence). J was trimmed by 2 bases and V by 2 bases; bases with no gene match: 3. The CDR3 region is CASSFDRVNTGELFF. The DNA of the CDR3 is TGTGCCAGCAGCTTCGACAGGGTAAACACCGGGGAGCTGTTTTTT.

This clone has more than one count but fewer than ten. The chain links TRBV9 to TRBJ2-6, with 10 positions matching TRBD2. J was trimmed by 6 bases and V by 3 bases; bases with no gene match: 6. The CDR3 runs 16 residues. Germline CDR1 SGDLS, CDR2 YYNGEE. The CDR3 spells CASSEAGGREANVLTF. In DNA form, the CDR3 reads TGTGCCAGCAGCGAAGCGGGAGGGCGGGAGGCCAACGTCCTGACTTTC.

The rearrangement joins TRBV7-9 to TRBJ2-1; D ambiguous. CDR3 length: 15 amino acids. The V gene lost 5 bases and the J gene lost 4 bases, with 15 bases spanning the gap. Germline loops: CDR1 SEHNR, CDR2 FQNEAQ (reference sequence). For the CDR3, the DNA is TGTGCCAGCAGCCCCCCGGTGTCCCCGTACAATGAGCAGTTCTTC. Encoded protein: CASSPPVSPYNEQFF.

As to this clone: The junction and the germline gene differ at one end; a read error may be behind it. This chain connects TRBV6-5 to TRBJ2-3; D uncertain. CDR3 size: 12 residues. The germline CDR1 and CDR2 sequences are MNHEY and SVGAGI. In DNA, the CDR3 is TGTGCCAGCAGACCCGATGACACAAGCCAGGATTTT. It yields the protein CASRPDDTSQDF.

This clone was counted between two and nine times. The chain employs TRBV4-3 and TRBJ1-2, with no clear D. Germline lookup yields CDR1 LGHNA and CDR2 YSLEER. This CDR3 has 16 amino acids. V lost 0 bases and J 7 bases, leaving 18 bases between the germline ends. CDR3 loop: CASSQELTSRTIGYTF. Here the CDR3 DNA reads TGCGCCAGCAGCCAAGAATTAACCTCTAGGACTATTGGCTACACCTTC.

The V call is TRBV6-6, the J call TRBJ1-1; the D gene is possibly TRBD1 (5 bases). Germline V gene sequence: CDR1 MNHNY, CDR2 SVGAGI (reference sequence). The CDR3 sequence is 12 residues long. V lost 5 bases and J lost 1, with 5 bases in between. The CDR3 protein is CASSQGNTEAFF. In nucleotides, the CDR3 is TGTGCCAGCAGTCAGGGGAACACTGAAGCTTTCTTT.

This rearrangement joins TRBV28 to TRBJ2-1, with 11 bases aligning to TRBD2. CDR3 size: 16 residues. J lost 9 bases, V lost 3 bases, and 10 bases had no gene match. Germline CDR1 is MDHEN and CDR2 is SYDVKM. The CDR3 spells CASSLRGSGGAIEQFF. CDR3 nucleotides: TGTGCCAGCAGTTTGAGGGGTAGCGGGGGGGCAATTGAGCAGTTCTTC.

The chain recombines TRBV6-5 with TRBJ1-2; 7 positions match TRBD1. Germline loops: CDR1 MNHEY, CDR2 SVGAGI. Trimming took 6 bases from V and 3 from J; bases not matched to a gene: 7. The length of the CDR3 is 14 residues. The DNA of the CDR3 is TGTGCCAGCAGCCCAGCGACAGGGTACTATGGCTACACCTTC. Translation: CASSPATGYYGYTF.

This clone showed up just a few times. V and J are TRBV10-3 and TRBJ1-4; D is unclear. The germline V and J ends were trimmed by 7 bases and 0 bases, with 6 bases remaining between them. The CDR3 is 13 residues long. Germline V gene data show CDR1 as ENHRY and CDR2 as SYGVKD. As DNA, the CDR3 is TGTGCCATCAAAGCTGCAACTAATGAAAAACTGTTTTTT. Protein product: CAIKAATNEKLFF.

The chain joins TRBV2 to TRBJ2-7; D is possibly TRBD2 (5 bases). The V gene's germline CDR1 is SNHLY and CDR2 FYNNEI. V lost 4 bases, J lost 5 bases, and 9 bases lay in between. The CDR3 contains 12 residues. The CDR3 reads CASSVVGDEQYF. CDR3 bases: TGTGCCAGCAGTGTTGTGGGAGACGAGCAGTACTTC.

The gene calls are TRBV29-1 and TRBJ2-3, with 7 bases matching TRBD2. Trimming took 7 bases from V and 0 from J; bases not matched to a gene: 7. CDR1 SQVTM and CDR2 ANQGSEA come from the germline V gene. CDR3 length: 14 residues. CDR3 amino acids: CSARAGLSTDTQYF. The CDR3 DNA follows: TGCAGCGCTCGAGCGGGATTAAGCACAGATACGCAGTATTTT.

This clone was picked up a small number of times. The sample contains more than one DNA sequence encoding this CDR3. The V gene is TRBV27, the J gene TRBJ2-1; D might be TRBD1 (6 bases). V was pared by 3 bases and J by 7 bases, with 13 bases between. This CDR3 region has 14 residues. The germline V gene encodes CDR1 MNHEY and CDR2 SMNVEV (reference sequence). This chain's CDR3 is CASSFGTSGNEQFF. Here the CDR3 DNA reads TGTGCCAGCAGTTTCGGGACATCGGGGAATGAGCAGTTCTTC.

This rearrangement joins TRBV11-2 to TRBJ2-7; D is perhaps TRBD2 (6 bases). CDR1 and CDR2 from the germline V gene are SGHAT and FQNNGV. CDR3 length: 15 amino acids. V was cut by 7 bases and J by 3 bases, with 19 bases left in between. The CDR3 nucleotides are TGTGCCAGCACCCTAAATTTTGGAGGGAACTACGAGCAGTACTTC. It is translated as CASTLNFGGNYEQYF. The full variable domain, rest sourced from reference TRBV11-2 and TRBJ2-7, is EAGVAQSPRYKIIEKRQSVAFWCNPISGHATLYWYQQILGQGPKLLIQFQNNGVVDDSQLPKDRFSAERLKGVDSTLKIQPAKLEDSAVYLCASTLNFGGNYEQYFGPGTRLTVT.

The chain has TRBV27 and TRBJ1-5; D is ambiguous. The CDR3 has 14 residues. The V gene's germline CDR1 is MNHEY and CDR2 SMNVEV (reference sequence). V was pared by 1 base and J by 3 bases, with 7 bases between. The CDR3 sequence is CASSLFRSNQPQHF. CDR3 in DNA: TGTGCCAGCAGTTTATTCCGGTCCAATCAGCCCCAGCATTTT.

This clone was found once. The CDR3 loop reads CASSSTATGYEQYF. In DNA form, the CDR3 reads TGCGCCAGCAGCTCGACGGCGACGGGGTACGAGCAGTACTTC. The gene calls are TRBV5-1 and TRBJ2-7, with D perhaps matching TRBD2 (5 bases). Germline V gives CDR1 SGHRS, CDR2 YFSETQ. CDR3 size: 14 residues. Trimming took off 3 bases at V and 4 bases at J, with 14 bases between the two ends.

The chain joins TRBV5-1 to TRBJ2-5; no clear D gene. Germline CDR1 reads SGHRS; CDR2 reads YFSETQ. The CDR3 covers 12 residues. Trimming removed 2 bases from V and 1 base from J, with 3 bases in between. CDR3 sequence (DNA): TGCGCCAGCAGCTTCAGCCAAGAGACCCAGTACTTC. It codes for CASSFSQETQYF.

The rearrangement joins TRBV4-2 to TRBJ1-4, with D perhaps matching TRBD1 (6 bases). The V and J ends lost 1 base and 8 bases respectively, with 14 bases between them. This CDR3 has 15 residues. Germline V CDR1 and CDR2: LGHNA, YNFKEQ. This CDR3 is CASSQVRGQHEKLFF. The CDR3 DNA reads TGTGCCAGCAGCCAAGTGCGGGGGCAGCACGAAAAACTGTTTTTT.

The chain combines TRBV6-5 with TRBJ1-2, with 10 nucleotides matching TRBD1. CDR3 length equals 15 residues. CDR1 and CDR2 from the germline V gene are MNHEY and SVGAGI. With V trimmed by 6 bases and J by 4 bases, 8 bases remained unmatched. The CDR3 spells CASSRRTGGTYGYTF. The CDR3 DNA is TGTGCCAGCAGCCGACGGACAGGGGGTACCTATGGCTACACCTTC.